These 9 T cell receptor beta chains originate from one sample sequenced in a study of early T cells in non-severe SARS-CoV-2 infection. MiXCR, applied by TCRdb to the 5' RACE reads, yields one record per CDR3 protein. The table records 70,000 to 95,000 distinct CDR3 sequences, approximately 15% of them present only once. Sequenced material: whole blood. The receptors shown here come from an adult who was a healthcare worker with PCR-confirmed SARS-CoV-2 infection or an uninfected control (not recorded which).

This clonotype was counted only a few times. The chain is built from TRBV12-3 or TRBV12-4 and TRBJ2-1; 7 nucleotides line up with TRBD1. The CDR3 has 15 amino acids. The trim removed 6 bases at V and 3 bases at J, leaving 8 bases unmatched. Written as DNA, the CDR3 is TGTGCCAGCAGCGTAATTACAGGGGACTACAATGAGCAGTTCTTC. This encodes CASSVITGDYNEQFF.

V gene TRBV3-1 combines with J gene TRBJ2-5; no definite D call. Deletions cut 2 bases from V and 9 bases from J, with 13 bases between. Germline values: CDR1 LGHDT, CDR2 YNNKEL (reference sequence). The CDR3 runs 13 residues. The CDR3 region has the DNA TGTGCCAGCAGCCAATCAACTTTTTGGGCCCAGTACTTC. It yields the protein CASSQSTFWAQYF.

By share of the sample, this clonotype is medium-sized (0.01 to 0.1%). The chain carries TRBV4-2 and TRBJ2-3; 7 bases line up with TRBD1. The CDR3 is 19 residues long. With V trimmed by 0 bases and J by 4 bases, 16 bases remained unmatched. The germline V gene encodes CDR1 LGHNA and CDR2 YNFKEQ. CDR3 protein: CASSQDYDREVPDADTQYF. As DNA, the CDR3 is TGTGCCAGCAGCCAAGATTACGACAGGGAAGTTCCTGATGCAGATACGCAGTATTTT.

V and J are TRBV4-2 and TRBJ2-4; D not certain. Germline CDR1 reads LGHNA; CDR2 reads YNFKEQ. The CDR3 is 16 residues long. V lost 4 bases, J lost 10 bases, and 23 bases lay in between. The CDR3 sequence: CASSLRSEACFGIQYF. In DNA, the CDR3 is TGTGCCAGCAGCCTGAGGAGCGAGGCCTGCTTTGGAATTCAGTACTTC.

This clonotype was picked up a small number of times. The chain joins TRBV7-9 to TRBJ2-7; 9 nucleotides agree with TRBD1. The J segment lost 3 bases and the V segment lost 5 bases, leaving 20 bases of the junction unmatched. The CDR3 is 19 residues long. CDR1 SEHNR and CDR2 FQNEAQ come from the germline V gene (reference sequence). The CDR3 DNA is TGTGCCAGCAGCACGAATAACCCCTCCGGGACAGGGCGCCTCTACGAGCAGTACTTC. Encoded protein: CASSTNNPSGTGRLYEQYF. Complete variable domain (other parts from reference TRBV7-9 and TRBJ2-7): DTGVSQNPRHKITKRGQNVTFRCDPISEHNRLYWYRQTLGQGPEFLTYFQNEAQLEKSRLLSDRFSAERPKGSFSTLEIQRTEQGDSAMYLCASSTNNPSGTGRLYEQYFGPGTRLTVT.

This clonotype was seen only a few times. The chain links TRBV18 to TRBJ2-5; possibly TRBD1 for D (5 bases). The germline V and J ends were trimmed by 1 base and 1 base, with 13 bases remaining between them. From germline, CDR1 is KGHSH and CDR2 LQKENI. The CDR3 contains 16 residues. CDR3 sequence reads: CASSPRGRVVQETQYF. DNA for the CDR3: TGTGCCAGCTCACCACGGGGCAGGGTCGTCCAAGAGACCCAGTACTTC.

This clonotype occurred a few times. The rearrangement links TRBV7-3 to TRBJ2-6; 7 bases are shared with TRBD1. This CDR3 has 15 amino acids. Germline CDR1 SGHTA, CDR2 FQGTGA. The ends lost 5 bases at V and 2 bases at J; junction bases unmatched: 3. CDR3 coding DNA: TGTGCCAGCAGCAGGGACAGAACTGGGGCCAACGTCCTGACTTTC. Amino acids: CASSRDRTGANVLTF. Supplemented by reference TRBV7-3 and TRBJ2-6, the full variable domain reads GAGVSQTPSNKVTEKGKYVELRCDPISGHTALYWYRQSLGQGPEFLIYFQGTGAADDSGLPNDRFFAVRPEGSVSTLKIQRTERGDSAVYLCASSRDRTGANVLTFGAGSRLTVL.

The chain carries TRBV3-1 and TRBJ2-1, with 14 bases that match TRBD2. Germline V CDR1 and CDR2: LGHDT, YNNKEL (reference sequence). V dropped 4 bases and J dropped 8; count of bases not matched to a gene: 16. CDR3 length: 19 residues. The CDR3 bases are TGTGCCAGCAGCCCGTGGGGGGGCACCGGGACTAGCGGGAGCTATGAGCAGTTCTTC. This sequence encodes CASSPWGGTGTSGSYEQFF.

A few counts support this clonotype. V gene TRBV5-5 combines with J gene TRBJ2-1, with 8 bases identical to TRBD2. The CDR3 totals 18 residues. CDR1 is SGHKS and CDR2 is YYEKEE in the germline V gene (reference sequence). After removal of 2 bases from V and 0 bases from J, the junction contained 10 bases not matched to a gene. The DNA for the CDR3 is TGTGCCAGCAGCTTTGGGACTAAGCGGGGGTACTCCTACAATGAGCAGTTCTTC. It encodes CASSFGTKRGYSYNEQFF.